Listed below are T cell receptor beta chains from one sample, sequenced in a study of Graves' ophthalmopathy and Graves' hyperthyroidism. In TCRdb, the multiplex PCR reads were re-called with MiXCR into one record per CDR3 protein. This table holds over a million distinct CDR3 sequences, about 38% found once. The sample taken for sequencing was peripheral blood or thyroid tissue (not recorded which). These receptor sequences come from an adult man with Graves' hyperthyroidism. CDR3s include the opening cysteine and the closing phenylalanine or tryptophan. The D gene is left open where the match is weak. Only some rows state a clone size, as once, few, many or a class for expanded clones.

>.|TRBV29-1|.|TRBJ2-7
TGCAGCGTTTCCGGGGGCGAGCAGTACTTC
CSVSGGEQYF
>.|TRBV19|.|TRBJ2-2
TGTGCCAGTACCATAGCCGGGGAGCTGTTTTTT
CASTIAGELFF
>.|TRBV5-1|many|TRBJ1-1
TGCGCCAGCAGCTTGTCAGGGTCAAACACTGAAGCTTTCTTT
CASSLSGSNTEAFF
>.|TRBV7-2|.|TRBJ1-4
TGTGCCAGCAGACTGGAGTACGGAAAACTGTTTTTT
CASRLEYGKLFF
>.|TRBV10-3|many|TRBJ1-1
TGTGCCATCAGTGAGTCGACGGGACACCAGAACACTGAAGCTTTCTTT
CAISESTGHQNTEAFF
>.|TRBV29-1|once|TRBJ2-5
TGCAGCGTTGATGATGGGGGAGTTGGGACCCAGTACTTC
CSVDDGGVGTQYF
>TRBD2|TRBV20-1|.|TRBJ2-2
TGCAGTGCTACCGGGACTAGCGGGGAGCTGTTTTTT
CSATGTSGELFF
>.|TRBV5-1|.|TRBJ1-4
TGCGCCAGCTCTGGTATAACTAATGAAAAACTGTTTTTT
CASSGITNEKLFF
>.|TRBV29-1|.|TRBJ1-1
TGCAGCGTTGAAATAACAGGTAACACTGAAGCTTTCTTT
CSVEITGNTEAFF
>TRBD2|TRBV11-1|.|TRBJ2-5
TGTGCCAGCAGAACTTCGGGTAGCGGGGGGCCCACGACAGAGACCCAGTACTTC
CASRTSGSGGPTTETQYF
>TRBD1|TRBV11-2|.|TRBJ2-7
TGTGCCAGCAGCTTAGACCGTCGACAGGGAACCTACTACGAGCAGTACTTC
CASSLDRRQGTYYEQYF
>TRBD2|TRBV20-1|many|TRBJ2-5
TGCAGTGCTAGTATCAGCGGGGGGGAGACCCAGTACTTC
CSASISGGETQYF
>TRBD1|TRBV11-2|many|TRBJ1-2
TGTGCCAGCAGCTTTACAGGGGGTGGCTACACCTTC
CASSFTGGGYTF
>.|TRBV7-2|many|TRBJ1-2
TGTGCCAGCAGCTTAGCGAGGGGGGCGCGCAGCTATGGCTACACCTTC
CASSLARGARSYGYTF
>TRBD1|TRBV10-3|few|TRBJ1-3
TGTGCCACCGGGACAGGGGTTCCTCATAGTGGAAACACCATATATTTT
CATGTGVPHSGNTIYF
>.|TRBV7-2|.|TRBJ1-6
TGTGCCAGCAGTGAAGGGGGACACTATAATTCACCCCTCCACTTT
CASSEGGHYNSPLHF
>.|TRBV10-3|few|TRBJ2-6
TGTGCCAGCAGTTTACGACAAAATTCTGGGGCCAACGTCCTGACTTTC
CASSLRQNSGANVLTF
>.|TRBV10-3|few|TRBJ2-7
TGTGCCAGCAGTGGAGACAGCTCGAGCGAGCAGTACTTC
CASSGDSSSEQYF
>.|TRBV11-2|.|TRBJ2-7
TGTGCCAGCAGCTTATCAACAGTAAACACCTACGAGCAGTACTTC
CASSLSTVNTYEQYF
>TRBD1|TRBV11-2|few|TRBJ2-5
TGTGCCAGCAGCTACAGGGGGCTCGACTACAAACAAGAGACCCAGTACTTC
CASSYRGLDYKQETQYF
>TRBD1|TRBV29-1|.|TRBJ2-7
TGCAGCGTCGGACAGGGAACTCCCTACGAGCAGTACTTC
CSVGQGTPYEQYF
>.|TRBV10-2|.|TRBJ2-7
TGCGCCAGCAGTGAGGGGCTCGGCAGGTCCTACGAGCAGTACTTC
CASSEGLGRSYEQYF
>TRBD1|TRBV9|many|TRBJ2-7
TGTGCCAGCAGCGCGGGACAGGGGGCGTTAGAGCAGTACTTC
CASSAGQGALEQYF
>.|TRBV29-1|many|TRBJ2-7
TGCAGCGTTGTAGGGGTTGGGTATGAGCAGTACTTC
CSVVGVGYEQYF
>.|TRBV7-9|many|TRBJ1-4
TGTGCCAGCAGCTTACGGGGGACGGCAACTAATGAAAAACTGTTTTTT
CASSLRGTATNEKLFF
>.|TRBV28|.|TRBJ2-7
TGTGCCAGCAGTCTCTCATTGGGGACGATGCAGTACTTC
CASSLSLGTMQYF
>TRBD1|TRBV19|many|TRBJ2-7
TGTGCCAGTAGTACGACAGGGGGCGGATCCTACGAGCAGTACTTC
CASSTTGGGSYEQYF
>.|TRBV20-1|.|TRBJ1-4
TGCAGTACTGGGGGGAGAGACTGGGAAAAACTGTTTTTT
CSTGGRDWEKLFF